This passage covers 28 T cell receptor beta chains from one sample sequenced in a study of cytomegalovirus exposure and HLA in healthy donors. The PCR ran on 60 Vbeta and 13 Jbeta primers. Here immunoSEQ multiplex PCR was the method, and the copy in TCRdb shows in-frame clones only, minus some. Among 85,000 to 130,000 clones, roughly 82% were seen once, and the ten largest hold roughly 6%. The sequencing input was PBMCs. The source is a woman in her forties or fifties in good health and CMV-seropositive.

As regards this clone: A read error may account for a junction end that differs from germline. V and J are TRBV29-1 and TRBJ1-1; D gene ambiguous. The CDR3 is 13 amino acids. Germline V gives CDR1 SQVTM, CDR2 ANQGSEA. The CDR3 bases are TGCAGCGTTGCTCGGGGTACGAACATTGAAGCTTTCTTT. Its translation: CSVARGTNIEAFF.

This clone was recorded a few times. The chain uses TRBV19 and TRBJ1-5; D may be TRBD1 (5 bases). This CDR3 region has 16 residues. Trimming cost V 7 bases and J 4 bases, with 20 bases left between them. Per germline, CDR1 LNHDA and CDR2 SQIVND (reference sequence). CDR3 nucleotides: TGTGCCAGTAAGGGCATCGCGGGGCCCGTGAATCAGCCCCAGCATTTT. Its translation: CASKGIAGPVNQPQHF.

The CDR3 loop reads CASSLFGTIVQETQYF. The CDR3, as DNA: TGTGCCAGCAGTTTATTTGGGACTATCGTCCAAGAGACCCAGTACTTC. V is TRBV28 and J is TRBJ2-5; 7 bases are a match to TRBD2. After removal of 1 base from V and 1 base from J, the junction contained 6 bases not matched to a gene. Germline CDR1 reads MDHEN; CDR2 reads SYDVKM. The CDR3 has 16 amino acids.

The gene calls are TRBV7-2 and TRBJ2-1, with D possibly matching TRBD1 (5 bases). The V end lost 0 bases, the J end lost 6 bases, and 9 bases lay between the germline ends. CDR1 is SGHTA and CDR2 is FQGNSA in the germline V gene. The CDR3 has 14 residues. CDR3: CASSLAHRTNEQFF. DNA for the CDR3: TGTGCCAGCAGCTTAGCGCACAGGACCAATGAGCAGTTCTTC. Full variable domain (rest looked up from reference TRBV7-2 and TRBJ2-1): GAGVSQSPSNKVTEKGKDVELRCDPISGHTALYWYRQSLGQGLEFLIYFQGNSAPDKSGLPSDRFSAERTGGSVSTLTIQRTQQEDSAVYLCASSLAHRTNEQFFGPGTRLTVL.

CDR3 amino acids: CASSQDSWGVPNTEAFF. For the CDR3, the DNA is TGCGCCAGCAGCCAAGATTCATGGGGGGTACCCAACACTGAAGCTTTCTTT. V usage is TRBV4-3 and J usage is TRBJ1-1; D perhaps matches TRBD1 (5 bases). The V gene's germline CDR1 is LGHNA and CDR2 YSLEER. Trimming took 0 bases from V and 2 from J, leaving 16 bases between them. The CDR3 totals 17 residues.

The chain has TRBV2 and TRBJ2-2; TRBD1 might be the D (6 bases). Germline values: CDR1 SNHLY, CDR2 FYNNEI. The CDR3 sequence is 13 residues long. V lost 7 bases and J lost 2, with 8 bases in between. The CDR3 spells CASNRENTGELFF. The CDR3 region has the DNA TGTGCCAGCAACAGGGAAAACACCGGGGAGCTGTTTTTT.

This chain joins TRBV7-6 and TRBJ2-2, with TRBD2 matching 7 bases. Germline V gives CDR1 SGHVS, CDR2 FNYEAQ. The CDR3 spans 15 residues. V lost 6 bases, J lost 7 bases, and 11 bases stayed unmatched. The CDR3 is CASRKNRGRDGELFF. The CDR3 bases are TGTGCCAGCAGAAAAAATCGGGGGAGGGACGGGGAGCTGTTTTTT.

The chain links TRBV19 to TRBJ2-2; D uncertain. The ends were cut back, 5 bases at V and 6 bases at J, with 10 bases in the middle. This CDR3 region has 13 residues. Germline CDR1 is LNHDA and CDR2 is SQIVND (reference sequence). CDR3 region: CASSLRWAGELFF. The CDR3 bases are TGTGCCAGTAGTTTGAGGTGGGCCGGGGAGCTGTTTTTT.

As DNA, the CDR3 is TGTGCCAGCAGTCCCGGGACAGCCACCTACGAGCAGTACTTC. Its translation is CASSPGTATYEQYF. The chain combines TRBV2 with TRBJ2-7, with 7 bases identical to TRBD1. From germline, CDR1 is SNHLY and CDR2 FYNNEI. Germline trimming cut 5 bases from V and 2 bases from J; bases unmatched to any gene: 6. This CDR3 is built from 14 residues.

J is TRBJ2-7 and V is TRBV10-3; D remains unclear. The germline V gene encodes CDR1 ENHRY and CDR2 SYGVKD. Trimming took off 2 bases at V and 4 bases at J, with 12 bases between the two ends. The CDR3 is 14 amino acids. Written as DNA, the CDR3 is TGTGCCATCAGTGAGACCGGTATTCGGTACGAGCAGTACTTC. This encodes CAISETGIRYEQYF.

J is TRBJ2-5 and V is TRBV5-1; TRBD2 agrees at 9 bases. Germline CDR1 SGHRS, CDR2 YFSETQ. The CDR3 sequence is 15 residues long. The V segment lost 5 bases and the J segment 1 base; nucleotides outside the gene matches: 6. The CDR3 DNA reads TGCGCCAGCAGACGTGGCGGGGGGGCCCAAGAGACCCAGTACTTC. This sequence encodes CASRRGGGAQETQYF.

This clone was observed once. The chain couples TRBV6-6 to TRBJ2-5; 9 positions agree with TRBD1. The CDR3 runs 15 residues. V trimming: 6 bases; J trimming: 5 bases; junction bases outside the gene matches: 10. The germline gives CDR1 MNHNY, CDR2 SVGAGI (reference sequence). The CDR3 is CASSSHTGGKETQYF. The CDR3 nucleotides read TGTGCCAGCAGCAGCCATACAGGGGGCAAGGAGACCCAGTACTTC.

This clone was observed a few times. The J gene is TRBJ1-6, the V gene TRBV7-6; D is unclear. The V and J ends lost 5 bases and 14 bases respectively, with 13 bases between them. The germline V gene has CDR1 SGHVS and CDR2 FNYEAQ. The CDR3 consists of 12 residues. The CDR3 is CASSRYKETLHF. The CDR3 DNA follows: TGTGCCAGCAGCCGATACAAGGAGACCCTCCACTTT.

J is TRBJ2-5 and V is TRBV19; TRBD2 aligns across 14 bases. V shed 2 bases and J 5 bases; nucleotides not matched to a gene: 13. The CDR3 loop spans 19 amino acids. From germline, CDR1 is LNHDA and CDR2 SQIVND (reference sequence). CDR3 sequence (DNA): TGTGCCAGTAGTATATATAAAGGGACTAGCGGGGGCAGGTGGGAGACCCAGTACTTC. Translated: CASSIYKGTSGGRWETQYF.

The V gene is TRBV5-8, the J gene TRBJ2-5; D is possibly TRBD1 (7 bases). Germline V gives CDR1 SGHTS, CDR2 YDEGEE. The CDR3 is 15 amino acids. The germline V and J ends were trimmed by 1 base and 1 base, with 11 bases remaining between them. DNA of the CDR3: TGTGCCAGCAGCTTGCGGGGGACAGTCCAAGAGACCCAGTACTTC. Protein product: CASSLRGTVQETQYF.

The V and J genes are TRBV27 and TRBJ1-6; D not certain. CDR1 and CDR2 from the germline V gene are MNHEY and SMNVEV (reference sequence). V was trimmed by 8 bases and J by 7 bases, leaving 12 bases between them. CDR3 length: 13 residues. The CDR3, as DNA: TGTGCCAGCGGCTTTAGGAGAAATTCACCCCTCCACTTT. Encoded protein: CASGFRRNSPLHF.

The genes are TRBV9 and TRBJ1-4; possible D gene TRBD1, 5 bases. Germline CDR1 reads SGDLS; CDR2 reads YYNGEE. Deletions cut 4 bases from V and 8 bases from J, with 18 bases between. CDR3 size: 15 residues. In nucleotides, the CDR3 is TGTGCCAGCAGCACCCCAGGGATGAATGAGGAAAAACTGTTTTTT. This sequence encodes CASSTPGMNEEKLFF.

This clone came up a few times. At one end the junction does not follow the germline gene, possibly because of a read error. This chain uses TRBV7-9 with TRBJ2-6; 8 nucleotides agree with TRBD1. CDR1 and CDR2 from the germline V gene are SEHNR and FQNEAQ (reference sequence). The CDR3 runs to 12 residues. CDR3 DNA sequence: TGTTCCAGCAGATCGACAGGGGACGTCCTGACTTTC. Protein product: CSSRSTGDVLTF.

CDR3 sequence: CSTLRTTGGTDTQYF. DNA of the CDR3: TGCAGCACACTCAGAACGACAGGGGGGACAGATACGCAGTATTTT. The chain recombines TRBV29-1 with TRBJ2-3, with 9 bases fitting TRBD1. The V gene's germline CDR1 is SQVTM and CDR2 ANQGSEA. CDR3 length: 15 residues. V gave up 8 bases and J gave up 3 bases; unmatched junction bases: 12.

The chain recombines TRBV4-2 with TRBJ1-4, with TRBD1 matching 10 bases. V was clipped by 4 bases and J by 1 base; unmatched bases: 18. Germline CDR1 and CDR2: LGHNA and YNFKEQ. CDR3 size: 21 residues. This CDR3 is CASSRVGRFRRTGGTNEKLFF. In DNA form, the CDR3 reads TGTGCCAGCAGCCGAGTGGGGAGGTTCCGGCGGACAGGGGGAACTAATGAAAAACTGTTTTTT.

There are a few counts of this clone. V gene TRBV2 combines with J gene TRBJ2-3, with D maybe TRBD2 (6 bases). This CDR3 region has 16 residues. Germline-derived CDR1 and CDR2 are SNHLY and FYNNEI. Trimming cost V 4 bases and J 2 bases, with 16 bases left between them. The CDR3 spells CASSGTASVHTDTQYF. Written as DNA, the CDR3 is TGTGCCAGCAGTGGGACCGCTAGCGTGCACACAGATACGCAGTATTTT.

The rearrangement joins TRBV7-2 to TRBJ2-7, with 9 bases aligning to TRBD1. This CDR3 contains 14 residues. V lost 6 bases and J lost 3; bases outside the gene matches: 6. Germline values: CDR1 SGHTA, CDR2 FQGNSA. This CDR3 reads CASSLGQGYYEQYF. CDR3 sequence (DNA): TGTGCCAGCAGTTTGGGACAGGGTTACTACGAGCAGTACTTC.

CDR3 bases: TGCGCCAGCAGCCAAGAACCCGGGAGCGATGAGCAGTTCTTC. Translating gives CASSQEPGSDEQFF. The chain combines TRBV4-3 with TRBJ2-1; perhaps TRBD2 as D (6 bases). V shed 0 bases and J shed 8 bases, with 11 bases lying between them. Germline V gene data show CDR1 as LGHNA and CDR2 as YSLEER. The CDR3 runs 14 residues.

V is TRBV6-5 and J is TRBJ1-3; 7 nucleotides align to TRBD1. The CDR3 spans 16 residues. Germline values: CDR1 MNHEY, CDR2 SVGAGI. V was pared by 0 bases and J by 4 bases, with 6 bases of the junction left unmatched. The chain's CDR3 is CASSYSGGQLGNTIYF. The CDR3 DNA is TGTGCCAGCAGTTACTCCGGGGGACAGCTGGGAAACACCATATATTTT.

This chain uses TRBV6-6 with TRBJ2-2, with D possibly matching TRBD1 (7 bases). The CDR3 runs to 15 residues. The V gene's germline CDR1 is MNHNY and CDR2 SVGAGI (reference sequence). Trimming cost V 4 bases and J 3 bases, with 12 bases left between them. The CDR3 DNA reads TGTGCCAGCAGTTTCAGGGGGGCCGACACCGGGGAGCTGTTTTTT. Its protein product is CASSFRGADTGELFF.

The rearrangement uses TRBV18 and TRBJ1-2; the D gene is possibly TRBD1 (6 bases). V gave up 8 bases and J gave up 4 bases, with 20 bases separating them. Germline lookup yields CDR1 KGHSH and CDR2 LQKENI. The CDR3 is 15 residues long. The CDR3 coding sequence is TGTGCCAGCGGCCAACAGGGACCCACTTTCTATGGCTACACCTTC. Protein product: CASGQQGPTFYGYTF.

The chain joins TRBV7-9 to TRBJ2-7; D perhaps matches TRBD1 (6 bases). From germline, CDR1 is SEHNR and CDR2 FQNEAQ (reference sequence). There are 14 residues in the CDR3. V dropped 4 bases and J dropped 0 bases, with 10 bases sitting between them. CDR3 in amino acids: CASSSGHNSYEQYF. For the CDR3, the DNA is TGTGCCAGCAGCTCGGGACACAACTCCTACGAGCAGTACTTC.

The V call is TRBV28, the J call TRBJ1-2; 10 nucleotides match TRBD1. The CDR3 spans 14 residues. J lost 6 bases, V lost 7 bases, and 8 bases had no gene match. Looked up from germline, CDR1 is MDHEN and CDR2 is SYDVKM. This CDR3 is CASIPPGQGNGYTF. The CDR3 DNA is TGTGCCAGCATACCCCCGGGACAGGGGAATGGCTACACCTTC.